Listed here are 22 T cell receptor beta chains from one sample, sequenced in a study of technical replicates of blood from several donors. The repertoire was sequenced with immunoSEQ multiplex PCR; TCRdb's copy has only in-frame clones and lacks some. The sample records more than 65,000 clones, 96% being singletons. The sequenced sample was T cells isolated from PBMCs. These receptors were obtained from a human donor in good health.

The V and J genes are TRBV7-3 and TRBJ2-1; TRBD2 agrees at 10 bases. CDR1 and CDR2 (germline): SGHTA, FQGTGA. The CDR3 covers 16 residues. The J segment lost 2 bases and the V segment lost 5 bases, leaving 6 bases of the junction unmatched. The CDR3 DNA sequence: TGTGCCAGCAGCGTGACTAGCGGGTGGACCTACAATGAGCAGTTCTTC. Its translation: CASSVTSGWTYNEQFF.

CDR3 nucleotides: TGTGCCAGCATACCCCGGAACAGGCCACCCGAAGAGGACACTGAAGCTTTCTTT. Its translation: CASIPRNRPPEEDTEAFF. The genes are TRBV2 and TRBJ1-1; TRBD1 might be the D (5 bases). The CDR3 runs 18 residues. Deletions cut 7 bases from V and 3 bases from J, with 27 bases between. Germline V lookup: CDR1 SNHLY, CDR2 FYNNEI. Drawing the rest from reference TRBV2 and TRBJ1-1, the complete variable domain is EPEVTQTPSHQVTQMGQEVILRCVPISNHLYFYWYRQILGQKVEFLVSFYNNEISEKSEIFDDQFSVERPDGSNFTLKIRSTKLEDSAMYFCASIPRNRPPEEDTEAFFGQGTRLTVV.

This clone was counted a single time. V gene TRBV5-1 combines with J gene TRBJ2-2, with TRBD1 identical over 9 bases. This CDR3 region has 16 residues. From germline, CDR1 is SGHRS and CDR2 YFSETQ. Trimming took 3 bases from V and 0 from J; bases not matched to a gene: 3. CDR3: CASSWTGDANTGELFF. The CDR3 DNA reads as TGCGCCAGCAGCTGGACAGGGGACGCGAACACCGGGGAGCTGTTTTTT.

The chain uses TRBV7-8 and TRBJ2-7, with TRBD2 matching 12 bases. Germline loops: CDR1 SGHVS, CDR2 FQNEAQ. The V segment lost 10 bases and the J segment 2 bases; nucleotides outside the gene matches: 12. The CDR3 extends over 16 amino acids. The DNA of the CDR3 is TGTGCCACCACCCCCCGGGCTAGCGGGAGGGCCTACGAGCAGTACTTC. Translating gives CATTPRASGRAYEQYF.

The chain has TRBV6-5 and TRBJ1-1; D is unresolved. Germline CDR1 reads MNHEY; CDR2 reads SVGAGI. V lost 6 bases and J lost 1, with 3 bases in between. The CDR3 extends over 11 amino acids. The CDR3: CASSWNTEAFF. The CDR3 coding sequence is TGTGCCAGCAGCTGGAACACTGAAGCTTTCTTT.

This rearrangement joins TRBV18 to TRBJ1-2; 8 bases match TRBD1. This CDR3 is 14 amino acids long. Losses at the gene ends were 4 bases for V and 8 bases for J; bases not matched to a gene: 9. Per germline, CDR1 KGHSH and CDR2 LQKENI. The CDR3 DNA follows: TGTGCCAGCTCACTGGGAAGGACAGGGTACGGCTACACCTTC. It yields the protein CASSLGRTGYGYTF.

The chain is built from TRBV11-2 and TRBJ1-2; a possible D gene is TRBD1 (6 bases). Per germline, CDR1 SGHAT and CDR2 FQNNGV. The CDR3 covers 13 residues. V dropped 5 bases and J dropped 4 bases, with 11 bases sitting between them. This CDR3 reads CASSPTGFYGYTF. DNA for the CDR3: TGTGCCAGCAGCCCAACAGGGTTCTATGGCTACACCTTC.

CDR3 coding DNA: TGCGCCAGCAGCCAAGGGGGGCGCGAGCAGTTCTTC. This encodes CASSQGGREQFF. The chain has TRBV4-1 and TRBJ2-1, with D perhaps matching TRBD1 (6 bases). CDR1 MGHRA and CDR2 YSYEKL come from the germline V gene. This CDR3 has 12 residues. V was pared by 1 base and J by 10 bases, with 8 bases between.

The chain is built from TRBV2 and TRBJ2-5; D perhaps matches TRBD2 (5 bases). The CDR3 totals 15 residues. The V gene lost 7 bases and the J gene lost 2 bases, with 17 bases spanning the gap. Per germline, CDR1 SNHLY and CDR2 FYNNEI. CDR3 coding DNA: TGTGCCAGCAAGTCCCGGCTAGCCGAACAAGAGACCCAGTACTTC. Amino acids: CASKSRLAEQETQYF.

The rearrangement uses TRBV13 and TRBJ1-3, with D perhaps matching TRBD1 (5 bases). V lost 0 bases and J lost 0, with 9 bases in between. The CDR3 covers 16 residues. Germline V gene sequence: CDR1 PRHDT, CDR2 FYEKMQ (reference sequence). Written as DNA, the CDR3 is TGTGCCAGCAGCTTAGGACGGGACTTCTCTGGAAACACCATATATTTT. This translates into CASSLGRDFSGNTIYF. The variable domain in full, completed from reference TRBV13 and TRBJ1-3, reads AAGVIQSPRHLIKEKRETATLKCYPIPRHDTVYWYQQGPGQDPQFLISFYEKMQSDKGSIPDRFSAQQFSDYHSELNMSSLELGDSALYFCASSLGRDFSGNTIYFGEGSWLTVV.

The chain uses TRBV4-3 and TRBJ2-1; 7 bases line up with TRBD2. CDR3 size: 13 residues. V shed 5 bases, J shed 7 bases, and the junction held 5 bases outside the gene matches. Germline loops: CDR1 LGHNA, CDR2 YSLEER. As DNA, the CDR3 is TGCGCCAGCAGCGTAAGGGAGGGGAATGAGCAGTTCTTC. Translating gives CASSVREGNEQFF.

The CDR3: CASVQGTNEQFF. Written as DNA, the CDR3 is TGTGCCAGCGTACAGGGGACAAATGAGCAGTTCTTC. The chain joins TRBV2 to TRBJ2-1; TRBD1 aligns across 7 bases. J lost 7 bases, V lost 8 bases, and 5 bases had no gene match. The CDR3 consists of 12 residues. The germline gives CDR1 SNHLY, CDR2 FYNNEI.

This clone appeared once. The chain employs TRBV21-1 and TRBJ1-2; TRBD1, as called in the table, went unchecked against the DNA. TRBV21-1 is designated a pseudogene. This CDR3 spans 15 amino acids. The CDR3 nucleotides are TGTGCCAGCATTACACATCGGACAACGGGTTATGGCTACACCTTC. It specifies CASITHRTTGYGYTF.

The J gene is TRBJ1-1, the V gene TRBV5-6; D not resolved. The CDR3 runs 14 residues. V lost 0 bases, J lost 1 base, and 7 bases lay in between. Germline V gives CDR1 SGHDT, CDR2 YYEEEE. CDR3 sequence reads: CASSLEPGNTEAFF. The CDR3 DNA reads TGTGCCAGCAGCTTGGAGCCCGGGAACACTGAAGCTTTCTTT.

The CDR3 DNA reads TGTGCCAGCAGTCCGACTAGCGGGAGGGCGGGCGAGCAGTACTTC. It yields the protein CASSPTSGRAGEQYF. The rearrangement links TRBV7-3 to TRBJ2-7, with 14 bases identical to TRBD2. With V trimmed by 6 bases and J by 6 bases, 7 bases remained unmatched. Germline-derived CDR1 and CDR2 are SGHTA and FQGTGA. CDR3 length equals 15 residues.

The rearrangement links TRBV13 to TRBJ2-7; 10 bases align to TRBD2. The J segment lost 2 bases and the V segment lost 2 bases, leaving 12 bases of the junction unmatched. Germline values: CDR1 PRHDT, CDR2 FYEKMQ (reference sequence). This CDR3 comprises 18 residues. CDR3 region: CASSLRTSGVGLAYEQYF. Written as DNA, the CDR3 is TGTGCCAGCAGCTTACGCACTAGCGGGGTGGGTCTGGCCTACGAGCAGTACTTC.

The chain links TRBV11-3 to TRBJ2-3; 11 bases map to TRBD2. Germline CDR1 reads SGHNT; CDR2 reads YENEEA. CDR3 length equals 16 residues. V shed 2 bases, J shed 1 base, and the junction held 2 bases outside the gene matches. CDR3 amino acids: CASSLLAGGGTDTQYF. Written as DNA, the CDR3 is TGTGCCAGCAGCTTATTAGCGGGAGGGGGCACAGATACGCAGTATTTT.

This clone was detected once. The CDR3 nucleotides read TGTGCCAGCAGCTTTCAGGGGTACGAGCAGTACTTC. It yields the protein CASSFQGYEQYF. The chain employs TRBV5-6 and TRBJ2-7; D is possibly TRBD1 (6 bases). The V gene lost 2 bases and the J gene lost 4 bases, with 7 bases spanning the gap. The CDR3 length is 12 residues. The germline V gene encodes CDR1 SGHDT and CDR2 YYEEEE.

The table lists this clone with a count of one. The chain has TRBV11-2 and TRBJ2-7; 8 nucleotides align to TRBD2. The CDR3 covers 15 residues. Trimming removed 1 base from V and 1 base from J; junction bases left unmatched: 3. In germline, CDR1 is SGHAT, CDR2 FQNNGV. The DNA for the CDR3 is TGTGCCAGCAGCTTAGGTAGCGGGGTATCCTACGAGCAGTACTTC. It yields the protein CASSLGSGVSYEQYF.

This rearrangement joins TRBV6-5 to TRBJ2-5; possibly TRBD2 for D (7 bases). V was clipped by 6 bases and J by 4 bases, with 18 bases between them. Germline CDR1 is MNHEY and CDR2 is SVGAGI. The CDR3 consists of 15 residues. Here the CDR3 reads CASRSTGGWGETQYF. The CDR3 DNA is TGTGCCAGCAGATCCACGGGGGGCTGGGGAGAGACCCAGTACTTC.

This sequence joins TRBV12-5 and TRBJ2-2; TRBD2 might be the D (5 bases). The CDR3 has 16 residues. The germline V and J ends were trimmed by 0 bases and 7 bases, with 15 bases remaining between them. Germline CDR1 and CDR2: LGHNT and FRNRAP. This chain's CDR3 is CASGLVLFGVSGELFF. The CDR3 DNA reads TGTGCTAGTGGTTTGGTACTTTTCGGGGTCAGCGGGGAGCTGTTTTTT.

The rearrangement joins TRBV7-9 to TRBJ1-1; D unresolved. V lost 5 bases, J lost 0 bases, and 10 bases lay in between. The CDR3 covers 14 residues. Germline lookup yields CDR1 SEHNR and CDR2 FQNEAQ (reference sequence). The CDR3 loop is CASSLDTLNTEAFF. The CDR3 coding sequence is TGTGCCAGCAGCCTCGACACTCTGAACACTGAAGCTTTCTTT.